Reported below is one T cell receptor (beta chain). No antigen is known for it. This may be a read error, as it is one base from a much larger clone. These data come from a study of response to subunit inactivated influenza vaccine. Whole-study findings and limits: After each seasonal influenza vaccination, few new T cells are recruited, the authors suggested.

MiXCR was run by TCRdb on the RT-PCR reads, yielding one entry per CDR3 protein. This table holds some 180,000 distinct CDR3 sequences, around 9% found once. Sample: non-naive T cells sorted from PBMCs, taken on the day of vaccination. The receptor was isolated from a man aged 50 or older who received an inactivated influenza vaccine.

The CDR3 nucleotides read TGCGCCAGCAGCTTTGAGTGGGGGCCGAACACTGAAGCTTTCTTT. Its protein is CASSFEWGPNTEAFF. The J gene is TRBJ1-1, the V gene TRBV5-1; perhaps TRBD1 as D (6 bases). CDR3 size: 15 residues. V was pared by 2 bases and J by 1 base, with 12 bases between. The germline CDR1 and CDR2 sequences are SGHRS and YFSETQ.